This T cell receptor beta chain was observed in a study of T cells after yellow fever vaccination. Study-level findings and limits: The booster response re-showed most primary clones: over 95% CD4, around 85% CD8. Shared CD4/CD8 clonotypes were a small share, likely from convergent recombination.

A word on this clonotype: Its target is not known.

V was cut by 2 bases and J by 4 bases, with 5 bases left in between. The germline gives CDR1 SGHRS, CDR2 YFSETQ. This CDR3 has 12 residues. Making TCR cDNA involved 5'RACE template switching, which added UMIs and a universal primer site. From the 5' RACE reads, TCRdb called clonotypes with MiXCR, one entry per CDR3 protein. Of 450,000 to 550,000 distinct CDR3 sequences listed, 20% to 25% were seen once; the top ten hold about 17%. The V call is TRBV5-1, the J call TRBJ2-3; D ambiguous. The clonotype comes from a young man who received the YFV17D yellow fever vaccine. The sequencing here drew on PBMCs, taken roughly 20 days after the first yellow fever vaccination. As DNA, the CDR3 is TGCGCCAGCAGCTTTTTGCCAGATACGCAGTATTTT. It specifies CASSFLPDTQYF.